The 18 T cell receptor beta chains below come from one sample, sequenced in a study of blood T cell repertoires in COVID-19. Here immunoSEQ multiplex PCR was the method, and the copy in TCRdb shows in-frame clones only, minus some. The table has about 220,000 clones, 80% to 85% seen once. The sequenced material came from peripheral blood. These receptors were taken from a human donor in a cohort sampled during active COVID-19.

The rearrangement joins TRBV4-3 to TRBJ2-5; 11 bases map to TRBD1. The CDR3 has 15 residues. After removal of 1 base from V and 4 bases from J, the junction contained 2 bases not matched to a gene. Germline loops: CDR1 LGHNA, CDR2 YSLEER. The CDR3 loop is CASSQGTGGRETQYF. In DNA form, the CDR3 reads TGCGCCAGCAGCCAAGGGACAGGGGGCAGAGAGACCCAGTACTTC.

This clone was seen more than once but under ten times. The chain joins TRBV7-6 to TRBJ2-1; 7 positions agree with TRBD2. The CDR3 has 15 amino acids. V lost 5 bases and J lost 3; bases outside the gene matches: 7. Germline CDR1 SGHVS, CDR2 FNYEAQ. The CDR3, as DNA: TGTGCCAGCAGCCGAGCGGGACGGAACTACAATGAGCAGTTCTTC. This codes for CASSRAGRNYNEQFF.

The chain joins TRBV3-1 (or the pseudogene TRBV3-2) to TRBJ2-7; a weak D match, TRBD1 (6 bases). Germline loops: CDR1 LGHDT, CDR2 YNNKEL (reference sequence). The CDR3 has 17 residues. Trimming removed 1 base at V and 9 bases at J, with 25 bases between. The CDR3 region is CASSQGGRGLTYVGQYF. The CDR3 DNA is TGTGCCAGCAGCCAAGGAGGCAGGGGCCTGACCTACGTTGGGCAGTACTTC.

The table lists this clone with a few counts. The rearrangement joins TRBV28 to TRBJ1-4, with D possibly matching TRBD1 (5 bases). The CDR3 contains 16 residues. Germline-derived CDR1 and CDR2 are MDHEN and SYDVKM. Trimming removed 5 bases at V and 4 bases at J, with 17 bases between. The chain's CDR3 is CASSPPNRLYNEKLFF. The CDR3 nucleotides read TGTGCCAGCAGTCCCCCTAACAGGCTCTATAATGAAAAACTGTTTTTT. The full variable domain, completed using reference TRBV28 and TRBJ1-4, is DVKVTQSSRYLVKRTGEKVFLECVQDMDHENMFWYRQDPGLGLRLIYFSYDVKMKEKGDIPEGYSVSREKKERFSLILESASTNQTSMYLCASSPPNRLYNEKLFFGSGTQLSVL.

The gene calls are TRBV3-1 (or the pseudogene TRBV3-2) and TRBJ1-3; D is uncertain. Germline CDR1 reads LGHDT; CDR2 reads YNNKEL (reference sequence). This CDR3 comprises 19 residues. Trimming cost V 2 bases and J 2 bases, with 22 bases left between them. The CDR3 DNA follows: TGTGCCAGCAGCCAACCCGCAACGTCCGACTCGTGCACTGGAAACACCATATATTTT. Translating gives CASSQPATSDSCTGNTIYF.

The gene calls are TRBV5-8 and TRBJ2-7; the D gene is possibly TRBD2 (6 bases). CDR3 size: 16 residues. Trimming removed 1 base from V and 1 base from J, with 15 bases in between. Germline CDR1 SGHTS, CDR2 YDEGEE. The CDR3 region has the DNA TGTGCCAGCAGCTTGTTGTGGGGGGTTGTATCCTACGAGCAGTACTTC. This translates into CASSLLWGVVSYEQYF.

The CDR3 DNA sequence: TGTGCCAGCAGTCCCCGACAGGGGGCGTACAATGAGCAGTTCTTC. As protein: CASSPRQGAYNEQFF. The chain links TRBV6-6 to TRBJ2-1; TRBD1 matches 10 bases. The CDR3 runs 15 residues. Germline CDR1 and CDR2: MNHNY and SVGAGI (reference sequence). The V gene end was trimmed by 5 bases and the J gene end by 4 bases; junction bases not matched to a gene: 5.

The gene calls are TRBV30 and TRBJ2-7; a weak D match, TRBD1 (5 bases). Germline V gene data show CDR1 as GTSNPN and CDR2 as SVGIG (reference sequence). Trimming stripped 2 bases from V and 6 bases from J, with 11 bases between. The CDR3 sequence is 12 residues long. CDR3 coding DNA: TGTGCCTGGAGTACAGGTCCGGGCGAGCAGTACTTC. Translation gives CAWSTGPGEQYF. The variable domain in full, completed from reference TRBV30 and TRBJ2-7, reads SQTIHQWPATLVQPVGSPLSLECTVEGTSNPNLYWYRQAAGRGLQLLFYSVGIGQISSEVPQNLSASRPQDRQFILSSKKLLLSDSGFYLCAWSTGPGEQYFGPGTRLTVT.

This clone was seen only a few times. V and J are TRBV10-1 and TRBJ2-7; 9 positions agree with TRBD2. J was trimmed by 2 bases and V by 0 bases; bases with no gene match: 8. This CDR3 has 17 residues. The V gene's germline CDR1 is WNHNN and CDR2 SYGVQD (reference sequence). In nucleotides, the CDR3 is TGCGCCAGCAGTGAGTCTGGAACTAGCGGGTTACCCTACGAGCAGTACTTC. This translates into CASSESGTSGLPYEQYF.

The chain couples TRBV28 to TRBJ2-1, with TRBD2 matching 9 bases. The V and J ends lost 3 bases and 2 bases, in that order; junction bases with no gene match: 11. Germline loops: CDR1 MDHEN, CDR2 SYDVKM. The CDR3 is 18 amino acids. Here the CDR3 reads CASSLKVEAGGPYNEQFF. The CDR3 bases are TGTGCCAGCAGTTTGAAGGTCGAAGCGGGAGGACCCTACAATGAGCAGTTCTTC.

The rearrangement uses TRBV29-1 and TRBJ2-3, with 14 bases aligning to TRBD2. The CDR3 sequence is 17 residues long. Germline V gene data show CDR1 as SQVTM and CDR2 as ANQGSEA. V lost 7 bases to trimming and J lost 5 bases; unmatched junction nucleotides: 14. DNA for the CDR3: TGCAGCGCTACCGGGACTAGCGGGAGCAATAAGAGAGATACGCAGTATTTT. Protein sequence: CSATGTSGSNKRDTQYF.

The genes are TRBV5-4 and TRBJ2-7; TRBD2 matches 9 bases. The germline V gene encodes CDR1 SGHNT and CDR2 YYREEE (reference sequence). This CDR3 contains 15 residues. Trimming cost V 0 bases and J 2 bases; bases outside gene matches: 3. The CDR3 region has the DNA TGTGCCAGCAGCTTGGGCCTAGCGGGAACCTACGAGCAGTACTTC. This encodes CASSLGLAGTYEQYF.

This clone has a count of ten or more. The CDR3 region has the DNA TGTGCCAGCAGCTTAGCCGGGACTAGCCAGGAAATCTCCTACGAGCAGTACTTC. The encoded protein is CASSLAGTSQEISYEQYF. The chain has TRBV7-6 and TRBJ2-7, with TRBD2 matching over 9 bases. This CDR3 is built from 18 residues. Germline loops: CDR1 SGHVS, CDR2 FNYEAQ. Unmatched junction bases numbered 9, after V lost 0 bases and J lost 0 bases.

V is TRBV19 and J is TRBJ1-4, with 7 bases lining up with TRBD1. Losses at the gene ends were 4 bases for V and 4 bases for J; bases not matched to a gene: 6. This CDR3 comprises 15 residues. From germline, CDR1 is LNHDA and CDR2 SQIVND (reference sequence). For the CDR3, the DNA is TGTGCCAGTAGTAATACAGGGGTCGGTAATGAAAAACTGTTTTTT. This codes for CASSNTGVGNEKLFF.

The V and J genes are TRBV15 and TRBJ2-7; maybe TRBD2 (5 bases). The V gene lost 3 bases and the J gene lost 7 bases, with 19 bases spanning the gap. CDR1 LNHNV and CDR2 YYDKDF come from the germline V gene (reference sequence). The CDR3 contains 15 residues. CDR3 sequence (DNA): TGTGCCACCAGCAGGGACGGAGCGGCTTCGAGGGAGCAGTACTTC. As protein: CATSRDGAASREQYF.

This chain links TRBV27 with TRBJ2-7; the match to TRBD2 covers 8 bases. The ends lost 5 bases at V and 5 bases at J; junction bases unmatched: 8. The CDR3 runs 14 residues. Germline V gene sequence: CDR1 MNHEY, CDR2 SMNVEV (reference sequence). In DNA, the CDR3 is TGTGCCAGCAGTCCCCTCGGGGGGGGCCACGAGCAGTACTTC. Translation gives CASSPLGGGHEQYF.

In this sample, this clone turned up once. V and J are TRBV7-9 and TRBJ2-1, with 8 nucleotides matching TRBD2. CDR3 length: 14 amino acids. Germline values: CDR1 SEHNR, CDR2 FQNEAQ (reference sequence). With 8 bases clipped from V and 7 bases from J, the junction kept 10 bases outside the gene matches. This CDR3 reads CASQTGTRWNEQFF. CDR3 sequence (DNA): TGTGCCAGCCAAACCGGGACTAGGTGGAATGAGCAGTTCTTC.

This clone was seen only once. Here the CDR3 DNA reads TGTGCCAGCAGCAAAGCGCTAACGGGTCTCCCTTACTACGAGCAGTACTTC. Protein product: CASSKALTGLPYYEQYF. The V call is TRBV21-1, the J call TRBJ2-7; the DNA was not compared with TRBD2, the D call given in the table. TRBV21-1 is a pseudogene locus. The CDR3 runs to 17 residues.